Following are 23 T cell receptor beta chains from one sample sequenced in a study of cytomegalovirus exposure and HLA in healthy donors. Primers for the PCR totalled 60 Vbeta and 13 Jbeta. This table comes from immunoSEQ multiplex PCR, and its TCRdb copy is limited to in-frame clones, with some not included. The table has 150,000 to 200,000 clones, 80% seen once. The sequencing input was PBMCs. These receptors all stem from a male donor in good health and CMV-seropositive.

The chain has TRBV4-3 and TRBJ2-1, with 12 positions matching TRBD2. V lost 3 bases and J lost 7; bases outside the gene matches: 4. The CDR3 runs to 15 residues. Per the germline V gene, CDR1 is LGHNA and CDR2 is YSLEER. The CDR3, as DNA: TGCGCCAGCAGCCATCTAGCGGGAGGGCCGAATGAGCAGTTCTTC. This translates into CASSHLAGGPNEQFF.

The CDR3 spells CASSKLRPTSSPLHF. In DNA form, the CDR3 reads TGTGCCAGCAGCAAATTAAGACCGACTAGTTCACCCCTCCACTTT. The genes are TRBV21-1 and TRBJ1-6. TRBV21-1 is listed as a pseudogene. This CDR3 spans 15 amino acids.

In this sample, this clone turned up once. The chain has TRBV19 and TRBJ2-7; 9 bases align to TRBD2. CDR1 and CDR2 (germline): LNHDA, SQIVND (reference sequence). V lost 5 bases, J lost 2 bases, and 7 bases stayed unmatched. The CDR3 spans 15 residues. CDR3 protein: CASSLVAGATYEQYF. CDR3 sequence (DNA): TGTGCCAGTAGTCTGGTAGCGGGGGCCACCTACGAGCAGTACTTC.

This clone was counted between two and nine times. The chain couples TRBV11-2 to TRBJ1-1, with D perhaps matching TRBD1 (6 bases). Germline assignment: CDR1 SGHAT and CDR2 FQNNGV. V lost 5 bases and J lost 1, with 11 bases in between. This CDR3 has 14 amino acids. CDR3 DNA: TGTGCCAGCAGCCTCCAGGGGAAGAACACTGAAGCTTTCTTT. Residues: CASSLQGKNTEAFF.

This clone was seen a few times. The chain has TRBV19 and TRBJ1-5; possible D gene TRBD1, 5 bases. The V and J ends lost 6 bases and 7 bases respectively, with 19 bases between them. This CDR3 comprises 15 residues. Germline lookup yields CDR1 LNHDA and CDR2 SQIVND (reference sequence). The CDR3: CASRSPGRSGQPQHF. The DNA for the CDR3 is TGTGCCAGTAGATCACCCGGGAGGTCAGGGCAGCCCCAGCATTTT.

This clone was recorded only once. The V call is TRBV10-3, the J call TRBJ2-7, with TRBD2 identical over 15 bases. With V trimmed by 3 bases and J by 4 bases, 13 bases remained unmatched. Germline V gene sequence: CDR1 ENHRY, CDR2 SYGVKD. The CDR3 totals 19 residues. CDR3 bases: TGTGCCATCAGTGACGGTAAAGAGGGGACTAGCGGGAGGCTATACGAGCAGTACTTC. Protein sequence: CAISDGKEGTSGRLYEQYF.

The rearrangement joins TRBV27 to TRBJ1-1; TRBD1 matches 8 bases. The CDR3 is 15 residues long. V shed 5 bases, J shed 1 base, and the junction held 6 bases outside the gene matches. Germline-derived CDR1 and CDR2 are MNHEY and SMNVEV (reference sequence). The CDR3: CASSARTGPNTEAFF. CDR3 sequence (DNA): TGTGCCAGCAGTGCCCGGACAGGGCCGAACACTGAAGCTTTCTTT.

CDR3 in amino acids: CASSLGLAGHEQYF. Written as DNA, the CDR3 is TGTGCCAGCAGCTTGGGACTAGCGGGACACGAGCAGTACTTC. J is TRBJ2-7 and V is TRBV7-2, with 13 bases lining up with TRBD2. Germline values: CDR1 SGHTA, CDR2 FQGNSA. After removal of 3 bases from V and 5 bases from J, the junction contained 1 base not matched to a gene. The CDR3 covers 14 residues. Full variable domain (remainder filled in from reference TRBV7-2 and TRBJ2-7): GAGVSQSPSNKVTEKGKDVELRCDPISGHTALYWYRQSLGQGLEFLIYFQGNSAPDKSGLPSDRFSAERTGGSVSTLTIQRTQQEDSAVYLCASSLGLAGHEQYFGPGTRLTVT.

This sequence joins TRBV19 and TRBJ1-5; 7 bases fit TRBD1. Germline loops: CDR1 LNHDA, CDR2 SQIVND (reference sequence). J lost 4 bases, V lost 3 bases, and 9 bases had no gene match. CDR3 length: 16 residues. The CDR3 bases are TGTGCCAGTAGTATCCGCAGACAGGGTTCAAATCAGCCCCAGCATTTT. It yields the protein CASSIRRQGSNQPQHF.

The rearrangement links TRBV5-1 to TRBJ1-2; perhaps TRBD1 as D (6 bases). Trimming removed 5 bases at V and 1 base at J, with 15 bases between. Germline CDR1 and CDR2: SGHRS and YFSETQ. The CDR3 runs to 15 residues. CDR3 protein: CASSITGSSNYGYTF. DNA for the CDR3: TGCGCCAGCAGTATTACAGGGAGTAGTAACTATGGCTACACCTTC.

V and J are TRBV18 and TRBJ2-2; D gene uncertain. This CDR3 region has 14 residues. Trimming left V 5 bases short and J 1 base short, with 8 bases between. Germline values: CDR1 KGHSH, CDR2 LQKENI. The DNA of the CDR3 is TGTGCCAGCTCAGAACTTCAGAACACCGGGGAGCTGTTTTTT. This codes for CASSELQNTGELFF.

CDR3 amino acids: CASSQVPTSQETQYF. The DNA of the CDR3 is TGTGCCAGCAGCCAAGTACCGACTTCCCAAGAGACCCAGTACTTC. This chain links TRBV7-9 with TRBJ2-5; D is unresolved. Germline V gene lookup returns CDR1 SEHNR and CDR2 FQNEAQ (reference sequence). V shed 5 bases and J shed 1 base, with 14 bases lying between them. There are 15 residues in the CDR3.

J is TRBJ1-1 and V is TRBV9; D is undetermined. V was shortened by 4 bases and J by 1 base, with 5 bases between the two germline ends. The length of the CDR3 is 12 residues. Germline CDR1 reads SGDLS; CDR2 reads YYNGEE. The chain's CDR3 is CASSTGNTEAFF. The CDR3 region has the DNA TGTGCCAGCAGCACCGGGAACACTGAAGCTTTCTTT.

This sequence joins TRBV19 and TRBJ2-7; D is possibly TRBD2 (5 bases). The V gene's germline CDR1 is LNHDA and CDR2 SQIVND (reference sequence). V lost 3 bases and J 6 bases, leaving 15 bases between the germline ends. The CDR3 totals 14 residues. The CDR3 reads CASSIRGPAREQYF. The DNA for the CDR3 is TGTGCCAGTAGTATTAGAGGGCCGGCCCGCGAGCAGTACTTC.

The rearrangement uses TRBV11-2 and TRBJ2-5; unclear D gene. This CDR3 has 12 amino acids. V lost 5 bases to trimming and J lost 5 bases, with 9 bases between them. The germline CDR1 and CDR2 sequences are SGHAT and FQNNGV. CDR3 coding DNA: TGTGCCAGCAGCCCTAACCGGGAGACCCAGTACTTC. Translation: CASSPNRETQYF.

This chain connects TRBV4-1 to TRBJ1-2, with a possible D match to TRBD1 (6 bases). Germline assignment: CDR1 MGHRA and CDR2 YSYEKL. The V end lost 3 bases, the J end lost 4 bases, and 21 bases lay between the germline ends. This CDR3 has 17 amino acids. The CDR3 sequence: CASSQQLRGAHFYGYTF. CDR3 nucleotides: TGCGCCAGCAGCCAGCAACTCCGGGGGGCCCATTTCTATGGCTACACCTTC.

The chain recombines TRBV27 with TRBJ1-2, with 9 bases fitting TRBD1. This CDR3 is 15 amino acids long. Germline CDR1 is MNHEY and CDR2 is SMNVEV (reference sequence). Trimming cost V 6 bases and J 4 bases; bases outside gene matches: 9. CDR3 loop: CASSNTGGVGYGYTF. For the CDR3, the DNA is TGTGCCAGCAGCAATACAGGGGGCGTTGGCTATGGCTACACCTTC.

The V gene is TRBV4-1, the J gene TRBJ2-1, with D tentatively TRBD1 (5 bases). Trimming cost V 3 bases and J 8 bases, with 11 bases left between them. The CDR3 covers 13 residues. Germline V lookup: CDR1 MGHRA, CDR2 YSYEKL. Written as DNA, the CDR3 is TGCGCCAGCAGCCAGCCCCCCAGGGATGAGCAGTTCTTC. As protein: CASSQPPRDEQFF.

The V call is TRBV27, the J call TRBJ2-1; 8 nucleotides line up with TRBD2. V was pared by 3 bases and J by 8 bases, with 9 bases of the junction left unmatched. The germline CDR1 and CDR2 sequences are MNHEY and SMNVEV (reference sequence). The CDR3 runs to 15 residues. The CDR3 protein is CASSFQLAVSYEQFF. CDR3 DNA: TGTGCCAGCAGTTTTCAACTAGCGGTTAGCTATGAGCAGTTCTTC.

The CDR3 region is CASRFYQGATNEKLFF. CDR3 bases: TGTGCCAGCAGATTCTACCAGGGGGCAACTAATGAAAAACTGTTTTTT. This chain connects TRBV28 to TRBJ1-4; TRBD1 aligns across 7 bases. The CDR3 extends over 16 amino acids. Trimming cost V 6 bases and J 0 bases; bases outside gene matches: 7. Germline assignment: CDR1 MDHEN and CDR2 SYDVKM.

CDR3 in amino acids: CASSYSLAGDTQYF. CDR3 nucleotides: TGTGCCAGCAGTTACTCACTAGCTGGAGATACGCAGTATTTT. The V call is TRBV6-5, the J call TRBJ2-3, with D tentatively TRBD2 (6 bases). The CDR3 loop spans 14 amino acids. V dropped 0 bases and J dropped 5 bases, with 9 bases sitting between them. Germline V gene sequence: CDR1 MNHEY, CDR2 SVGAGI.

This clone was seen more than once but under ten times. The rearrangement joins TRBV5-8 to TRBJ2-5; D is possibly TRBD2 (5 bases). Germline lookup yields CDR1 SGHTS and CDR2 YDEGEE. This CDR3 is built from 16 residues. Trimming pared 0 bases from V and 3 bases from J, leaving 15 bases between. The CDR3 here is CASSLVQMSGKETQYF. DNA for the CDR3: TGTGCCAGCAGCTTGGTCCAAATGTCGGGAAAAGAGACCCAGTACTTC. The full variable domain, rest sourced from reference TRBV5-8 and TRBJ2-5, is EAGVTQSPTHLIKTRGQQATLRCSPISGHTSVYWYQQALGLGLQFLLWYDEGEERNRGNFPPRFSGRQFPNYSSELNVNALELEDSALYLCASSLVQMSGKETQYFGPGTRLLVL.

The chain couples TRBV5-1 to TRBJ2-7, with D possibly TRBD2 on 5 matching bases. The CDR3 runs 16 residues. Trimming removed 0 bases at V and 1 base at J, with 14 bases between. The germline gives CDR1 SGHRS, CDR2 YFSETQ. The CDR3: CASSLASPSRSYEQYF. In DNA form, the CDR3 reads TGCGCCAGCAGCTTGGCCAGTCCTAGCAGGTCCTACGAGCAGTACTTC.